This TCR beta chain was found in a study of cytomegalovirus exposure and HLA in healthy donors. Whole-study findings and limits: The authors assumed roughly uniform sequencing depth across donors for presence/absence analyses. Further analysis, carried out later, found HLA-associated TCR beta chains more clonally expanded than equally common other chains.

CDR1 is SGHRS, CDR2 YFSETQ, per germline. V lost 7 bases, J lost 2 bases, and 16 bases lay in between. The CDR3 is 15 amino acids. Use of 60 Vbeta and 13 Jbeta primers characterized the PCR. Sequencing used immunoSEQ multiplex PCR; TCRdb keeps in-frame clones, though not all of them. Among around 150,000 clones listed, about 74% were seen once. For this clone: Its specificity is not known.

There were likely unrecorded immune exposures, though donors were nominally healthy when sampled. This TCR derives from a middle-aged woman in good health and CMV-seronegative. Sequenced sample: PBMCs. The rearrangement links TRBV5-1 to TRBJ1-3, with D maybe TRBD1 (5 bases). CDR3 coding DNA: TGCGCCAGCTCCCCTTGGGGGGAGACTGGAAACACCATATATTTT. Translation: CASSPWGETGNTIYF.